The clone carrying this T cell receptor beta chain was found once. The antigen remains undetermined. PCR primers comprised 60 Vbeta and 13 Jbeta primers. The assay was immunoSEQ multiplex PCR, and TCRdb's table has in-frame clones only and misses some. The sample includes around 200,000 clones, over 65% of them seen just once. This sample was included in a study of cytomegalovirus exposure and HLA in healthy donors. Findings of the study overall: 150 to 200 TCR beta chains were listed as cytomegalovirus-associated. Accurate HLA-A and HLA-B prediction from TCR beta sequences was reported for most subjects. Later analysis associated a missense DCLRE1C variant with TCR beta V- and J-gene trimming.

The CDR3 is 14 amino acids. Trimming left V 5 bases short and J 1 base short, with 11 bases between. CDR1 and CDR2 (germline): MGHRA, YSYEKL. This receptor was identified in an older woman in good health and CMV-seropositive. The source material was PBMCs. The chain links TRBV4-1 to TRBJ2-5; TRBD1 is a possible D gene (6 bases). CDR3: CASSYRQVQETQYF. The CDR3 coding sequence is TGCGCCAGCAGCTACCGACAGGTCCAAGAGACCCAGTACTTC.